The present entry profiles one T cell receptor beta chain with its context. Its antigen is not known. A second PCR of about 6 to 11 cycles used a sample-barcoded 5' primer and a J-beta primer mix. Via MiXCR, TCRdb re-called the 5' RACE reads, giving one row per CDR3 protein. The sample has some 710,000 distinct CDR3 sequences, 22% seen once; the top ten hold roughly 22%. The sample belongs to a study of blood T cells in healthy people across ages. Germline values: CDR1 MNHEY, CDR2 SVGAGI. Trimming stripped 7 bases from V and 0 bases from J, with 15 bases between. The CDR3 contains 15 residues. Study-wide findings and caveats: Not knowing donor CMV status may have confounded expanded clonotype changes. Long-lived donors exceeded aged donors in naive CD4+ cells and diversity. Reliance upon unsorted PBMCs precluded definitive naive versus antigen-experienced comparison.

The chain uses TRBV6-5 and TRBJ2-5; D tentatively reads TRBD1 or TRBD2 (5 bases each). This sequence originates from a man in his sixties or seventies in good health. Sequencing was performed on blood. CDR3 DNA sequence: TGTGCCAGCACCCCAGGGACCCCGTACCAAGAGACCCAGTACTTC. Translating gives CASTPGTPYQETQYF.